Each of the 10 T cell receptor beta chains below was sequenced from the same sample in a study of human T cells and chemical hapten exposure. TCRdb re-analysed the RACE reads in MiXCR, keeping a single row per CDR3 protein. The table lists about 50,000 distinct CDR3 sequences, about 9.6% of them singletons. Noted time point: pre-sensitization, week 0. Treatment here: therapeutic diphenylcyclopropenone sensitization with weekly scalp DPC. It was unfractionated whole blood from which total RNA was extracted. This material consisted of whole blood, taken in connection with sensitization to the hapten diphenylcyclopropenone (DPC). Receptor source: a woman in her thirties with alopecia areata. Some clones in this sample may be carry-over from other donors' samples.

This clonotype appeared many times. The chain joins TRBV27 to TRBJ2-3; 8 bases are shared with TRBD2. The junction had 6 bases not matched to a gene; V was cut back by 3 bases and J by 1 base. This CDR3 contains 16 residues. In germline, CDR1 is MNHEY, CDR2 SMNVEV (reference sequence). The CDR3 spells CASSFAGGSGTDTQYF. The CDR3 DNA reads TGTGCCAGCAGTTTCGCGGGGGGCTCTGGCACAGATACGCAGTATTTT.

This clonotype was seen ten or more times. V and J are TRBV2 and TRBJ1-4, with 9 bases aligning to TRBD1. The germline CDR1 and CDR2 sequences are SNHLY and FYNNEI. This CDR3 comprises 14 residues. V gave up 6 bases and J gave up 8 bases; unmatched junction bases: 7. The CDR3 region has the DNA TGTGCCAGCAGCATAACAGGGGGCCGGGAAAAACTGTTTTTT. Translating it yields CASSITGGREKLFF.

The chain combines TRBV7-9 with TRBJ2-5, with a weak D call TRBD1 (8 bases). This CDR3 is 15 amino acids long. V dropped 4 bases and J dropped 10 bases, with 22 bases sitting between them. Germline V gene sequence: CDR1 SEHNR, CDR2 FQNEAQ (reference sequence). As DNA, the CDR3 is TGTGCCAGCAGCTCCGGGAGCGGGACAGGAGGTGACCAGTACTTC. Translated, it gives CASSSGSGTGGDQYF.

The CDR3 DNA follows: TGTGCCACCGACACCACCGGACAGACCGGGGAGCTGTTTTTT. It encodes CATDTTGQTGELFF. This chain links TRBV19 with TRBJ2-2; D is perhaps TRBD1 (6 bases). The V gene lost 10 bases and the J gene lost 5 bases, with 17 bases spanning the gap. CDR3 length equals 14 residues. CDR1 and CDR2 from the germline V gene are LNHDA and SQIVND (reference sequence).

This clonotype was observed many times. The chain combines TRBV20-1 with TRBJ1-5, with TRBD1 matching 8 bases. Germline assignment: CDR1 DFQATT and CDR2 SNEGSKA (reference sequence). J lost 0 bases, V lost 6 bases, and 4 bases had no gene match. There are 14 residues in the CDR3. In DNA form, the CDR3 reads TGCAGTGCATGGACAGGGTATAGCAATCAGCCCCAGCATTTT. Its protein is CSAWTGYSNQPQHF.

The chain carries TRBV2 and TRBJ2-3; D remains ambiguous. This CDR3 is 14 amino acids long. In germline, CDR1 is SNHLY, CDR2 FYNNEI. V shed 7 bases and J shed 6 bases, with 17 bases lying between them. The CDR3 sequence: CASKFNSPVDTQYF. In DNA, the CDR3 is TGTGCCAGCAAATTTAACAGTCCCGTGGATACGCAGTATTTT.

The CDR3 DNA reads TGTGCCAGCAGCCAACTGGGAACCATGAACACTGAAGCTTTCTTT. It is translated as CASSQLGTMNTEAFF. The V gene is TRBV4-2, the J gene TRBJ1-1; D unresolved. The V gene's germline CDR1 is LGHNA and CDR2 YNFKEQ. V was pared by 2 bases and J by 0 bases, with 10 bases between. This CDR3 contains 15 residues.

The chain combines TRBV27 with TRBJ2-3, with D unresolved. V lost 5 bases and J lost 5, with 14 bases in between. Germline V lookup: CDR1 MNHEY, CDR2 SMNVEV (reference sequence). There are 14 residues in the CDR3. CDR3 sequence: CASSTRPLRDTQYF. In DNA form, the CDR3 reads TGTGCCAGCAGTACTCGTCCTCTCAGAGATACGCAGTATTTT.

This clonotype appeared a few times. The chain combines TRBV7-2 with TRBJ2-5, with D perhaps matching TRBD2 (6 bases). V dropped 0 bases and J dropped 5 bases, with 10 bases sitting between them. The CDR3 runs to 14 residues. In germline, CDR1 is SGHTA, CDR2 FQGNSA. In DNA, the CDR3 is TGTGCCAGCAGCTTAGCACCTAGCGCGGAGACCCAGTACTTC. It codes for CASSLAPSAETQYF.

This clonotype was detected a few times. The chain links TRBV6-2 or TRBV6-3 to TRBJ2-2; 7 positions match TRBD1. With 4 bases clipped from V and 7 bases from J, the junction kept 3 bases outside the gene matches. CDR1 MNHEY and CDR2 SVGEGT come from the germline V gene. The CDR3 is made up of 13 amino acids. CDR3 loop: CASSSGGGGELFF. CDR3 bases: TGTGCCAGCAGTTCAGGGGGTGGCGGGGAGCTGTTTTTT.